This TCR beta chain was identified in a study of T cells in Graves' hyperthyroidism and ophthalmopathy (dated by TCRdb to the late 2010s). Background for the entire study: Peripheral blood samples were taken at initial diagnosis, before any treatment was given. Prospective prediction of ophthalmopathy was tested in an independent validation cohort consisting of some 19 hyperthyroidism patients and around 16 patients who later progressed to ophthalmopathy. TCR V-J signatures able to tell the groups apart were searched for in a discovery cohort of about a hundred patients, of whom over 40 had Graves' ophthalmopathy and more than 55 had stable Graves' hyperthyroidism. The 100 or so discovery patients were randomly split 7:3 into training and test sets. The paper reports TCR Vbeta CDR3 sequencing of more than 120 peripheral blood samples: 43 ophthalmopathy, fewer than 80 hyperthyroidism and around 17 progressor patients. Thyroid tissue and blood T-cell repertoires from several Graves' hyperthyroidism patients were also compared in the study. Once sampling was done, hyperthyroidism patients were given methimazole at a starting dose of 30 mg daily, whereas ophthalmopathy patients were given high-dose intravenous methylprednisolone.

Here is what the overall study found, with its caveats: During validation, the model predicted progression to ophthalmopathy a median of approximately 6 months ahead of onset, with 70.59% sensitivity and roughly 75% specificity. Most expanded thyroid clonotypes (frequency above 0.001) were also found in blood, which suggests that blood repertoires may mirror thyroid immune responses. Sample size was not statistically predetermined, and blinding of investigators to group allocation was not performed. A model built on a 13 V-J signature distinguished ophthalmopathy from stable hyperthyroidism, reaching 85% to 90% sensitivity and about 81% specificity in cross-validation and 80%/75% in testing.

The TCR beta CDR3 regions were amplified from the RNA transcripts. For the first round of RT-PCR on the TCR CDR3, the HTBI primer set was used together with the Qiagen OneStep RT-PCR kit. The libraries were constructed in a second round of multiplex PCR and then size-selected and purified. The libraries were sequenced on an Illumina HiSeq2000 using paired-end 100 bp reads. The study's own analysis went as follows. SOAPnuke was used to process the raw data, throwing out any read that contained adapters or uncalled bases, had a mean Phred below 15, or lacked an exact constant-primer or identifier match. High-quality paired reads were merged using COPE v1.2.5, and each unique nucleotide sequence was defined as a clonotype. MiTCR v1.1 was used to align clonotypes to the IMGT TRBV, TRBD and TRBJ reference segments. Analysis was restricted to V-J combinations with a frequency above 0.0001, which covered roughly 99% of repertoires. The TCS score was defined as the ratio of F50 (clonal expansion) to E x V (chaos), calculated using BLOSUM62-based TCRdist between CDR3 peptides within each V-J. Welch's t-statistics and random forest reduced roughly 530 V-J features to 10 to 15, which were used in a naive Bayes classifier (R e1071). Using fastp trimming at Q25 and MiXCR clonotype assembly, TCRdb reanalyzed the public sequencing data and kept in-frame beta chains. Records with the same CDR3 protein are collapsed into one entry carrying the most frequent genes and DNA. The V and J calls were determined by TCRdb, not by the authors. In all, the sample holds more than 350,000 distinct CDR3 sequences, and about 15% of those were seen once. 30% to 40% of the sample rests with the top ten.

This clonotype was found many times. No cognate antigen has been identified for it. No per-base quality is available; no much larger clone lies one base away. V is pared back by 4 bases and J by 4 bases, with 10 bases lying between the germline termini. The germline V gene gives CDR1 as KGHDR and CDR2 as SFDVKD. The CDR3 contains 14 residues, cysteine and phenylalanine counted. Only CDR3 DNA is held: 42 bases, read in frame from base 1. Hyperthyroidism patients were newly diagnosed, with disease duration under 2 months, and aged 18 to 65 years. Any patient with an uncontrolled infection, another autoimmune disease, pregnancy or lactation was excluded. Clinical symptoms, serum thyroxine and TRAb, thyroid ultrasound, and orbital computed tomography formed the basis for the diagnoses. For progressor patients, blood was drawn at the first diagnosis of hyperthyroidism, before any ophthalmopathy symptoms had appeared. PBMCs were isolated from more than 8 ml of fresh peripheral blood by Ficoll-Paque density gradient centrifugation. Progressor patients were first diagnosed with Graves' hyperthyroidism and then developed ophthalmopathy during follow-up. Trizol reagent was used to extract total RNA, and RNA quality was then checked on an Agilent 2100 Bioanalyzer.

Sequenced: blood. This receptor was taken from a woman in her 30s with Graves' hyperthyroidism that later progressed to Graves' ophthalmopathy. This sequence uses TRBV24-1 and TRBJ2-1, with a weak D call of TRBD1 (5 bases match). Here is the DNA: TGTGCCACCAGTGAATCACAGGAGTACAATGAGCAGTTCTTC. Translation gives CATSESQEYNEQFF.